This T cell receptor beta chain was captured in a study of blood T cell repertoires in COVID-19. How the authors handled the data: Cell counts per sample came from amplifying reference gene primers. This table comes from immunoSEQ multiplex PCR, and its TCRdb copy is limited to in-frame clones, with some not included. V and J calls and clone size are copied from that table; D and trimming were computed from the DNA. In the table there are roughly 100,000 clones, approximately 80% of which are singletons. Trimming cost V 2 bases and J 4 bases, with 9 bases left between them. Germline CDR1 MNHNS, CDR2 SASEGT. CDR3 length: 13 amino acids.

The V gene is TRBV6-1, the J gene TRBJ2-7, with unresolved D. This TCR was recovered from a human donor in a cohort sampled during active or convalescent COVID-19. Source material: peripheral blood. CDR3 in DNA: TGTGCCAGCAGTGAATCGAACAGATACGAGCAGTACTTC. It yields the protein CASSESNRYEQYF.